Presented here are 3 T cell receptor beta chains from one specimen sequenced in a study of liver allograft versus peripheral blood T cells. For the study at large: Comparative analysis was performed on T cell receptor repertoires from transplanted livers and from recipients' peripheral blood.

TCRdb analysed the reads with MiXCR anew, one entry per CDR3 protein. The table includes 4,000 or so distinct CDR3 sequences, about 14% detected once. These receptors were collected from a human patient who had a liver transplant. Some T cells may be supplied by the graft donor.

Comments on this clonotype: This probably arose from a read error, given a far larger clone one base away. The gene calls are TRBV6-6 and TRBJ2-7; TRBD2 matches 10 bases. Germline V gene lookup returns CDR1 MNHNY and CDR2 SVGAGI (reference sequence). The CDR3 sequence is 17 residues long. V lost 2 bases to trimming and J lost 7 bases; unmatched junction nucleotides: 14. In DNA, the CDR3 is TGTGCCAGCAGTTACCTCCTCCCGAGCGGGAGGGGGGATGAGCAGTACTTC. Protein product: CASSYLLPSGRGDEQYF.

By share of the sample, this clonotype is medium-sized. The chain couples TRBV7-9 to TRBJ1-2; unclear D gene. With 0 bases removed from V and 6 bases from J, the gap between germline ends came to 20 bases. CDR3 length: 17 residues. The germline gives CDR1 SEHNR, CDR2 FQNEAQ (reference sequence). As DNA, the CDR3 is TGTGCCAGCAGCTTAGCGAATAGTAAAGTATTCTTCGATGGCTACACCTTC. Amino acid sequence: CASSLANSKVFFDGYTF. The full variable domain, in which reference TRBV7-9 and TRBJ1-2 provide the parts outside the CDR3, is DTGVSQNPRHKITKRGQNVTFRCDPISEHNRLYWYRQTLGQGPEFLTYFQNEAQLEKSRLLSDRFSAERPKGSFSTLEIQRTEQGDSAMYLCASSLANSKVFFDGYTFGSGTRLTVV.

By its share, this clonotype is large. This chain links TRBV13 with TRBJ1-4; D ambiguous. The CDR3 has 15 amino acids. V gave up 0 bases and J gave up 6 bases, with 11 bases separating them. The germline gives CDR1 PRHDT, CDR2 FYEKMQ (reference sequence). The CDR3 sequence is CASSLGRQDYEKLFF. CDR3 nucleotides: TGTGCCAGCAGCTTAGGGCGGCAGGACTATGAAAAACTGTTTTTT.